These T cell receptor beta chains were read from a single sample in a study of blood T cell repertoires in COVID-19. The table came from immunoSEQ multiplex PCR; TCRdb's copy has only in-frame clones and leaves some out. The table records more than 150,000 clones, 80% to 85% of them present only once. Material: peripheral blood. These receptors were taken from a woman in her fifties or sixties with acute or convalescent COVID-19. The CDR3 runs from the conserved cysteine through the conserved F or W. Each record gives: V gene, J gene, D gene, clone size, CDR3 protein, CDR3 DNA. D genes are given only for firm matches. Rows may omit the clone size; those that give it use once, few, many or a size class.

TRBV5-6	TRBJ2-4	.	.	CASSWRTTGDKNIQYF	TGTGCCAGCAGCTGGCGGACGACAGGAGACAAAAACATTCAGTACTTC
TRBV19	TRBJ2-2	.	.	CASSPFSAGELFF	TGTGCCAGTAGTCCGTTCTCGGCCGGGGAGCTGTTTTTT
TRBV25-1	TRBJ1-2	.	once	CASSQTTTYGYTF	TGTGCCAGCAGTCAGACTACAACCTATGGCTACACCTTC
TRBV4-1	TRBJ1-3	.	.	CASSPTQGPRNTIYF	TGCGCCAGCAGCCCGACCCAGGGGCCTAGAAACACCATATATTTT
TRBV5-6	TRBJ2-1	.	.	CASSFEGVNEQFF	TGTGCCAGCAGCTTCGAGGGGGTCAATGAGCAGTTCTTC
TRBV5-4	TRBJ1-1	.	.	CASSLSVNTEAFF	TGTGCCAGCAGCTTATCAGTTAACACTGAAGCTTTCTTT
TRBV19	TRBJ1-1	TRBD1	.	CASSIDSRGDTEAFF	TGTGCCAGTAGTATAGATTCCAGGGGGGACACTGAAGCTTTCTTT
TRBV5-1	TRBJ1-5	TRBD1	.	CASSSQGGDQPQHF	TGCGCCAGCAGCTCACAGGGGGGGGATCAGCCCCAGCATTTT
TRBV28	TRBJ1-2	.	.	CASRETGNNYGYTF	TGTGCCAGCAGGGAAACCGGGAACAACTATGGCTACACCTTC
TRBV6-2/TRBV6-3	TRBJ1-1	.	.	CASSATGSTEAFF	TGTGCCAGCAGTGCCACGGGGTCCACTGAAGCTTTCTTT
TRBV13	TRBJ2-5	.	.	CASKDSQETQYF	TGTGCCAGCAAGGACTCACAAGAGACCCAGTACTTC
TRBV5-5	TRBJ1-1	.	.	CASSHFGDTPNTEAFF	TGTGCCAGCAGCCATTTCGGGGACACCCCGAACACTGAAGCTTTCTTT
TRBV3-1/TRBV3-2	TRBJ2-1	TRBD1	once	CASSRDWTGGPKSYNEQFF	TGTGCCAGCAGCAGAGATTGGACAGGGGGTCCCAAATCCTACAATGAGCAGTTCTTC
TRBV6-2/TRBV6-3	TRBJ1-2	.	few	CASSYRETYGYTF	TGTGCCAGCAGTTACAGGGAGACCTATGGCTACACCTTC
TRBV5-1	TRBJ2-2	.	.	CASSADGSTGELFF	TGCGCCAGCAGCGCCGACGGGAGCACCGGGGAGCTGTTTTTT
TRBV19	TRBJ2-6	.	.	CASSMDSQLSGANVLTF	TGTGCCAGTAGTATGGACAGCCAACTCTCTGGGGCCAACGTCCTGACTTTC
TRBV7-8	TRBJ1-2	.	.	CASSLGAGTLVYGYTF	TGTGCCAGCAGCTTAGGCGCAGGAACACTTGTCTATGGCTACACCTTC
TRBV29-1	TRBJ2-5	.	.	CSVGGVQETQYF	TGCAGCGTTGGGGGGGTTCAAGAGACCCAGTACTTC
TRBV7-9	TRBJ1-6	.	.	CASSPTRTTGNSPLHF	TGTGCCAGCAGCCCCACCCGGACGACGGGGAATTCACCCCTCCACTTT
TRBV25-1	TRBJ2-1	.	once	CASSEYTGGGGGNEQFF	TGTGCCAGCAGTGAATATACAGGAGGGGGGGGAGGGAATGAGCAGTTCTTC
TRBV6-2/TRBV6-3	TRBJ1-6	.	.	CASSSLSTGSPLHF	TGTGCCAGCAGTTCGCTCTCCACTGGTTCACCCCTCCACTTT
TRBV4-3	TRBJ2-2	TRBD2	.	CASSQKHPPGLASPNTGELFF	TGCGCCAGCAGCCAAAAACATCCTCCGGGACTAGCTTCCCCTAACACCGGGGAGCTGTTTTTT
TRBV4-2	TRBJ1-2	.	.	CASSQSRQTDSYGYTF	TGTGCCAGCAGCCAATCCCGACAGACAGACTCCTATGGCTACACCTTC
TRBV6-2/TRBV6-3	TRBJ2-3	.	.	CASSPGHLGGTQYF	TGTGCCAGCAGCCCGGGCCATTTGGGGGGTACGCAGTATTTT
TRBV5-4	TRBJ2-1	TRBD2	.	CASSLGGGLYNEQFF	TGTGCCAGCAGCTTGGGCGGGGGGCTCTACAATGAGCAGTTCTTC
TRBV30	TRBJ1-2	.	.	CAWRGATEVNYGYTF	TGTGCCTGGAGGGGGGCCACCGAGGTTAACTATGGCTACACCTTC
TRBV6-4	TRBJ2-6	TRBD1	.	CASSKEGAPGDGANVLTF	TGTGCCAGCAGTAAAGAGGGGGCGCCAGGGGATGGGGCCAACGTCCTGACTTTC
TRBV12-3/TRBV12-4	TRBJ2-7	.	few	CASGEWSSPEQYF	TGTGCCAGCGGGGAGTGGTCGAGTCCAGAGCAGTACTTC
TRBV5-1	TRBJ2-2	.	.	CASSFSGELFF	TGCGCCAGCAGCTTCTCCGGGGAGCTGTTTTTT
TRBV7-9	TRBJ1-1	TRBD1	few	CASSHGQGRAFF	TGTGCCAGCAGCCACGGACAGGGTAGGGCTTTCTTT
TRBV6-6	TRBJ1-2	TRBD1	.	CASSSDQTGGYGYTF	TGTGCCAGCAGTTCCGATCAGACAGGGGGATATGGCTACACCTTC
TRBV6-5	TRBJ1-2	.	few	CASSSTTGPSGYTF	TGTGCCAGCAGTTCCACCACCGGCCCTAGTGGCTACACCTTC
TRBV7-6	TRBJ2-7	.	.	CASSFWQGSHEQYF	TGTGCCAGCAGCTTTTGGCAGGGGTCACACGAGCAGTACTTC
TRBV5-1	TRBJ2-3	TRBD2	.	CASSLNLAGGITTDTQYF	TGCGCCAGCAGCTTGAATCTAGCGGGGGGGATAACCACAGATACGCAGTATTTT
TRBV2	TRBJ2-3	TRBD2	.	CASSEQRGSTDTQYF	TGTGCCAGCAGTGAGCAGCGGGGTAGCACAGATACGCAGTATTTT
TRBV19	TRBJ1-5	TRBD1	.	CASSNRQGAGSNQPQHF	TGTGCCAGTAGTAACCGACAGGGGGCTGGAAGCAATCAGCCCCAGCATTTT
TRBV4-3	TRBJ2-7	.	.	CASSQEPGGEQYF	TGCGCCAGCAGCCAAGAACCCGGGGGTGAGCAGTACTTC
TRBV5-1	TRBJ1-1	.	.	CASTPQGGVTEAFF	TGCGCCAGCACCCCCCAGGGAGGGGTCACGGAAGCTTTCTTT
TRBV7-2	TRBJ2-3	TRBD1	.	CASSPRDRADTQYF	TGTGCCAGCAGCCCCCGGGACAGGGCAGATACGCAGTATTTT
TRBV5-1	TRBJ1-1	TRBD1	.	CASSLIQGARNTEAFF	TGCGCCAGCAGCTTGATCCAGGGGGCACGGAACACTGAAGCTTTCTTT
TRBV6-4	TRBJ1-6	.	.	CASSLGRSSPLHF	TGTGCCAGCAGTCTAGGTCGGAGTTCACCCCTCCACTTT
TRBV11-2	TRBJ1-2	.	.	CASSLDWLNYGYTF	TGTGCCAGCAGCTTAGATTGGCTCAACTATGGCTACACCTTC
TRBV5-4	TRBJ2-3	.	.	CASSLEQPLTDTQYF	TGTGCCAGCAGCTTGGAACAGCCCCTCACAGATACGCAGTATTTT
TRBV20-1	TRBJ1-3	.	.	CSASPGTGNTIYF	TGCAGTGCTAGTCCCGGGACAGGAAACACCATATATTTT
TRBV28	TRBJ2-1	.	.	CASSLSVASSYNEQFF	TGTGCCAGCAGTTTATCGGTAGCGAGCTCCTACAATGAGCAGTTCTTC
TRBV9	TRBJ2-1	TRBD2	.	CASSAPSGGAYNEQFF	TGTGCCAGCAGCGCCCCTAGCGGGGGGGCCTACAATGAGCAGTTCTTC